This T cell receptor (beta chain) was documented in a study of blood T cell repertoires in COVID-19. The overall study: The samples span acute and convalescent COVID-19 from the United States, Italy and Spain. The cDNA or gDNA used as material had been derived from T cells, B-cell-depleted T cells, or PBMCs.

Per the original data handling: The authors estimated nucleated cell counts from reference gene primer amplification. Using immunoSEQ multiplex PCR, the repertoire was profiled, and TCRdb retains in-frame clones only, with some absent. V and J calls and clone size are as listed in that table; D and trimming were resolved from the DNA. The data hold 100,000 to 150,000 clones, with roughly 80% observed a single time. Per germline, CDR1 LGHDT and CDR2 YNNKEL (reference sequence). The CDR3 contains 17 residues. V shed 0 bases, J shed 2 bases, and the junction held 8 bases outside the gene matches. The chain recombines TRBV3-1 (or the pseudogene TRBV3-2) with TRBJ2-3; 7 positions agree with TRBD2. This TCR came from a woman in her fifties or sixties with acute or convalescent COVID-19. The specimen sequenced was peripheral blood. The CDR3 bases are TGTGCCAGCAGCCAAGATCTAGCGGCCATTCCCACAGATACGCAGTATTTT. It yields the protein CASSQDLAAIPTDTQYF.